A selection of T cell receptor beta chains follows, all from one sample in a study of identical twins. Each CDR3 protein gets one entry after TCRdb re-called the 5' RACE reads with MiXCR. The sample shows 510,000 or so distinct CDR3 sequences, roughly 15% of them seen only once. The same specimen was also included in a second study, on yellow fever vaccine responses in identical twins.

Material for sequencing was CD4+ T cells sorted from blood. The receptor source for this set is a woman under 30 in good health. Each CDR3 is given with its conserved first and last residue. A D gene is named only where the DNA matches it firmly. Only part of the rows carry a size: once, few, many, or a class if the clone is expanded.

CDR3	DNA	length	D	V	J	size
CSVRQGPGELFF	TGCAGCGTCAGACAGGGACCCGGGGAGCTGTTTTTT	12	TRBD1	TRBV29-1	TRBJ2-2	NA
CASSLGTRRGTGELFF	TGTGCCAGCAGTTTAGGGACCCGAAGGGGCACCGGGGAGCTGTTTTTT	16	NA	TRBV12-3/TRBV12-4	TRBJ2-2	few
CASSFGQALTSGRAREQFF	TGTGCCAGCAGCTTCGGACAGGCCCTGACTAGCGGGAGGGCCCGTGAGCAGTTCTTC	19	TRBD2	TRBV7-6	TRBJ2-1	NA
CSASGQGQNLF	TGCAGTGCTAGCGGTCAGGGGCAAAATCTCTTC	11	NA	TRBV20-1	TRBJ2-1	few
CASSKAYSLTGELFF	TGTGCCAGCAGCAAAGCCTACAGTCTCACCGGGGAGCTGTTTTTT	15	NA	TRBV21-1	TRBJ2-2	NA
CASSQGRQGNGYTF	TGCGCCAGCAGCCAAGGAAGACAGGGAAATGGCTACACCTTC	14	TRBD1	TRBV4-1	TRBJ1-2	many
CASSLMEGDGLGETQYF	TGTGCCAGCAGCTTAATGGAAGGAGATGGACTAGGAGAGACCCAGTACTTC	17	TRBD2	TRBV7-8	TRBJ2-5	few
CATSRDDRAQETQYF	TGTGCCACCAGCAGGGATGACAGGGCCCAAGAGACCCAGTACTTC	15	TRBD1	TRBV15	TRBJ2-5	few
CASSLRGDLGDTQYF	TGTGCCAGCAGCTTAAGGGGGGATCTAGGAGATACGCAGTATTTT	15	NA	TRBV7-9	TRBJ2-3	few
CASSLGPGQGIETQYF	TGCGCCAGCAGCTTGGGCCCGGGACAGGGAATCGAGACCCAGTACTTC	16	TRBD1	TRBV5-1	TRBJ2-5	NA
CASSETPGQGIGYTF	TGTGCCAGCAGTGAGACACCGGGACAGGGTATAGGCTACACCTTC	15	TRBD1	TRBV6-1	TRBJ1-2	few
CASSSRGSIDTQYF	TGTGCCAGCAGTAGTCGTGGGTCCATAGATACGCAGTATTTT	14	NA	TRBV2	TRBJ2-3	NA
CSARDRASGGKGQFF	TGCAGTGCTAGAGATCGAGCTAGCGGGGGCAAAGGGCAGTTCTTC	15	TRBD2	TRBV20-1	TRBJ2-1	NA
CSARAVGGGPETQYF	TGCAGTGCGAGGGCGGTGGGGGGAGGGCCCGAGACCCAGTACTTC	15	TRBD2	TRBV20-1	TRBJ2-5	NA
CARSPPVNLAGGRLETQYF	TGTGCCCGCAGTCCTCCAGTTAATCTAGCGGGGGGGCGACTGGAGACCCAGTACTTC	19	TRBD2	TRBV12-3/TRBV12-4	TRBJ2-5	NA
CASSFSASYEQYF	TGTGCCAGCAGTTTTAGCGCGTCCTACGAGCAGTACTTC	13	NA	TRBV12-3/TRBV12-4	TRBJ2-7	NA
CASRRLAGRTDTQYF	TGTGCCAGCAGAAGACTAGCGGGGCGCACAGATACGCAGTATTTT	15	TRBD2	TRBV12-3/TRBV12-4	TRBJ2-3	NA
CASSLDADTQYF	TGCGCCAGCAGCTTGGATGCAGATACGCAGTATTTT	12	NA	TRBV5-1	TRBJ2-3	many
CASSRVAGGPGNEQFF	TGCGCCAGCAGCCGCGTAGCGGGAGGGCCGGGAAATGAGCAGTTCTTC	16	TRBD2	TRBV5-1	TRBJ2-1	few
CASSLAHSYSNEQFF	TGTGCCAGCAGTTTAGCGCATTCCTATTCCAATGAGCAGTTCTTC	15	NA	TRBV12-3/TRBV12-4	TRBJ2-1	many
CASSQQGFPSGELFF	TGTGCCAGCAGCCAACAGGGGTTTCCCTCCGGGGAGCTGTTTTTT	15	TRBD1	TRBV11-3	TRBJ2-2	NA
CASSLWPSGRSYSYNEQFF	TGTGCCAGCAGCTTGTGGCCTAGCGGGAGGTCTTACTCCTACAATGAGCAGTTCTTC	19	TRBD2	TRBV5-4	TRBJ2-1	few
CASSLVGQSHSGANVLTF	TGTGCCAGTAGTTTAGTGGGACAGAGTCACTCTGGGGCCAACGTCCTGACTTTC	18	TRBD1	TRBV19	TRBJ2-6	few
CASGNTGGDGYTF	TGTGCCAGCGGGAACACAGGGGGCGATGGCTACACCTTC	13	TRBD1	TRBV2	TRBJ1-2	NA
CASSLQGQNIQYF	TGTGCCAGCAGTTTACAGGGGCAAAACATTCAGTACTTC	13	NA	TRBV27	TRBJ2-4	few
CASSQQGQGGETQYF	TGTGCCAGCAGCCAGCAGGGACAGGGTGGGGAGACCCAGTACTTC	15	TRBD1	TRBV7-8	TRBJ2-5	NA
CASSFGSRDIQYF	TGCGCCAGCAGCTTCGGCAGCCGTGACATTCAGTACTTC	13	NA	TRBV5-1	TRBJ2-4	NA
CASSERTYEQYF	TGCGCCAGCAGTGAAAGGACCTACGAGCAGTACTTC	12	NA	TRBV10-2	TRBJ2-7	few
CASSQVGRSRYNEQFF	TGCGCCAGCAGCCAAGTAGGGCGATCTCGGTACAATGAGCAGTTCTTC	16	NA	TRBV4-1	TRBJ2-1	NA
CASSLGTSGFVGELFF	TGTGCCAGCAGCCTAGGGACTAGCGGCTTTGTCGGGGAGCTGTTTTTT	16	TRBD2	TRBV11-2	TRBJ2-2	few
CASSGLAGWVDTQYF	TGCGCCAGCAGCGGACTAGCGGGATGGGTAGATACGCAGTATTTT	15	TRBD2	TRBV5-1	TRBJ2-3	few
CASREGLVSTGELFF	TGTGCCAGCAGGGAGGGACTAGTATCGACCGGGGAGCTGTTTTTT	15	TRBD2	TRBV6-1	TRBJ2-2	few
CASKKGGRTGELFF	TGTGCCAGCAAAAAAGGGGGCAGAACCGGGGAGCTGTTTTTT	14	TRBD1	TRBV12-3/TRBV12-4	TRBJ2-2	NA
CASSEGIASGRTQYF	TGTGCCAGCAGCGAAGGCATAGCTAGCGGGCGGACCCAGTACTTC	15	TRBD2	TRBV3-1	TRBJ2-5	NA
CSARDKTQGGNSPLHF	TGCAGTGCTAGAGATAAGACCCAGGGGGGCAATTCACCCCTCCACTTT	16	TRBD1	TRBV20-1	TRBJ1-6	NA
CASSAGVYSNQPQHF	TGTGCCAGCAGCGCAGGGGTTTATAGCAATCAGCCCCAGCATTTT	15	NA	TRBV9	TRBJ1-5	few
CASSPGGLVYNEQFF	TGTGCCAGCAGCCCAGGGGGCTTAGTGTACAATGAGCAGTTCTTC	15	TRBD1	TRBV5-5	TRBJ2-1	NA
CASSAPTAAGTNVLTF	TGCGCCAGCAGCGCTCCCACTGCGGCTGGGACCAACGTCCTGACTTTC	16	NA	TRBV5-1	TRBJ2-6	NA
CASSLDTAYGYTF	TGTGCCAGCAGCTTAGATACAGCCTATGGCTACACCTTC	13	NA	TRBV7-9	TRBJ1-2	few
CASSVGTGVQETQYF	TGTGCCAGCAGCGTAGGTACAGGAGTCCAAGAGACCCAGTACTTC	15	NA	TRBV9	TRBJ2-5	many
CASSSRSGFREKLFF	TGTGCCAGCAGTTCACGGTCTGGGTTCCGGGAAAAACTGTTTTTT	15	NA	TRBV12-3/TRBV12-4	TRBJ1-4	many
CASREGLAGYEQYF	TGTGCCAGCAGAGAGGGACTAGCTGGCTACGAGCAGTACTTC	14	TRBD2	TRBV28	TRBJ2-7	NA
CASSLGWGGDTQYF	TGTGCCAGCAGCTTAGGGTGGGGTGGAGATACGCAGTATTTT	14	NA	TRBV11-2	TRBJ2-3	NA
CASSLAGGQQFF	TGTGCCAGCAGTTTGGCAGGGGGGCAGCAGTTCTTC	12	NA	TRBV12-3/TRBV12-4	TRBJ2-1	NA
CASSYSWQGGEKLFF	TGTGCCAGCAGTTACTCCTGGCAGGGAGGTGAAAAACTGTTTTTT	15	NA	TRBV6-5	TRBJ1-4	NA
CASSLGTGGSEQYF	TGTGCCAGCAGCTTAGGTACAGGGGGCTCCGAGCAGTACTTC	14	TRBD1	TRBV7-6	TRBJ2-7	NA
CASSQDRHTDTQYF	TGCGCCAGCAGCCAAGATCGTCACACAGATACGCAGTATTTT	14	NA	TRBV4-1	TRBJ2-3	NA
CASSLATIGTEAFF	TGTGCCAGCAGCTTGGCCACGATCGGGACTGAAGCTTTCTTT	14	NA	TRBV5-6	TRBJ1-1	NA
CASSFTRAGNTEAFF	TGTGCCAGCAGTTTTACCCGGGCCGGGAACACTGAAGCTTTCTTT	15	NA	TRBV27	TRBJ1-1	few
CSAREGLRVTEAFF	TGCAGTGCTAGAGAGGGCCTCAGGGTCACTGAAGCTTTCTTT	14	NA	TRBV20-1	TRBJ1-1	NA
CASSPLLALTDTQYF	TGTGCCAGCAGTCCCCTACTAGCGCTCACAGATACGCAGTATTTT	15	TRBD2	TRBV28	TRBJ2-3	NA
CASGLVLAREVRGYTF	TGTGCTAGTGGTTTGGTATTGGCCAGGGAAGTTAGGGGCTACACCTTC	16	NA	TRBV12-5	TRBJ1-2	few
CASSWQGGPGELFF	TGTGCCAGCAGCTGGCAGGGCGGTCCCGGGGAGCTGTTTTTT	14	NA	TRBV7-3	TRBJ2-2	few
CSVAQGSNQPQHF	TGCAGCGTTGCCCAGGGGAGCAATCAGCCCCAGCATTTT	13	NA	TRBV29-1	TRBJ1-5	many
CASSRLGSSYNEQFF	TGCGCCAGCAGCCGACTAGGAAGCTCCTACAATGAGCAGTTCTTC	15	NA	TRBV5-1	TRBJ2-1	many
CASTHSGEAFF	TGTGCCAGCACCCACTCCGGGGAAGCTTTCTTT	11	NA	TRBV7-8	TRBJ1-1	NA
CSAKPGLAGGESSYNEQFF	TGCAGTGCAAAGCCGGGACTAGCGGGGGGGGAAAGCTCCTACAATGAGCAGTTCTTC	19	TRBD2	TRBV20-1	TRBJ2-1	few